What follows describes a single T cell receptor beta chain. This sample was taken from a study of shared clonotypes between healthy human individuals. Overall study context: Aged between 18 and 49, the donors were two women and three men.

CDR3 length: 16 amino acids. Trimming removed 4 bases from V and 8 bases from J; junction bases left unmatched: 10. Germline lookup yields CDR1 MDHEN and CDR2 SYDVKM. Each sorted subset replicate got 200 ng genomic DNA, tens of thousands of genomes. Method: immunoSEQ multiplex PCR; TCRdb's copy keeps in-frame clones and lacks some. This table holds around 1,100,000 clones, around three quarters found once. Input material: memory CD4+ T cells from PBMCs. The subset: CD45RA-negative fraction. The chain couples TRBV28 to TRBJ2-3, with 12 nucleotides matching TRBD2. The clonotype comes from a man between 18 and 29 years old in good health. Some clones in this sample may be carry-over from other donors' samples. This chain's CDR3 is CASSYSSGRAGGTQYF. In nucleotides, the CDR3 is TGTGCCAGCAGTTACTCTAGCGGGAGGGCCGGTGGTACGCAGTATTTT.